This T cell receptor (beta chain) was captured in a study of blood T cells in healthy people across ages (dated by TCRdb to 2014 to 2015). Notes on the research overall: In model experiments, roughly one uniquely barcoded TCR beta cDNA molecule per two T cells was captured by template switching. The study measured age-related changes in TCR beta repertoire diversity using deep sequencing normalized with unique cDNA molecular identifiers. The donors were split into four age groups: young (average around 15 years), middle-aged (39), aged (roughly 68) and long-lived (more than 80). Using the same blood draw, the study looked at two additional independent replicas of 1 million unique cDNA reads for two donors, one aged 18 to 30 and the other aged 80 or older. Study-wide findings and limitations: As age increased, observed TCR beta diversity per million T cells dropped in a roughly linear way, and a significant reduction was already evident by age 40. The long-lived group showed more naive CD4+ T cells, fewer expanded clones and increased TCR diversity than the aged group, suggesting age selection. Because the CMV infection status of the donors was unknown, age-related changes in expanded clonotypes may potentially have been confounded. Estimates of total diversity from one million sequenced T cells were regarded as lower bounds and underestimates. Since profiling was done on bulk unsorted PBMCs, naive and antigen-experienced compartments could not be conclusively compared. A strong correlation was found between observed TCR beta diversity and the percentage of naive T cells measured by flow cytometry.

The germline V gene yields SGHTA for CDR1 and FQGNSA for CDR2. Reading from cysteine to phenylalanine, the CDR3 counts 15 amino acids. The CDR3 DNA has 45 bases and is translated from base 1. Deletion took 1 base off V and 3 bases off J, with a span of 13 bases between the germline ends. As to this clonotype: The target of this receptor is not known. Base qualities are missing; no much larger clone stands one base away.

The donors were roughly 40 Caucasian individuals from Russia, aged 6 to 90 years, who were systemically healthy. Approximately 9.3 milliliters of peripheral blood were drawn from each donor into EDTA-treated Vacutainer tubes. Ficoll-Paque density-gradient centrifugation was used to isolate PBMCs, with at least 7 million obtained per sample. Total RNA, at least 5 micrograms per sample, was extracted from PBMCs with Trizol reagent. For every donor, an aliquot of PBMCs went through flow cytometry to measure the percentages of naive CD45RAhigh/CD27high T cells. Libraries were constructed by 5' RACE. TCRdb lists the instrument as Illumina HiSeq 2500. A second PCR of about 7 to 12 cycles was performed with a sample-barcoded 5' primer and a J-beta primer mix. A template-switch 5' adaptor carrying 12 random nucleotides introduced a unique molecular identifier onto each TCR beta cDNA molecule. At least 2.5 million CDR3-containing paired-end reads were obtained from each sample. First-strand cDNA synthesis was performed from all RNA using the Mint cDNA synthesis kit, with priming by a TRBC-specific oligonucleotide. After uracil-DNA glycosylase treatment, a first 18-cycle PCR used universal primers M1SS and BC2_uni_R on all cDNA. The source study handled its data this way. Normalization of each sample was performed by random selection of 1 million high-quality reads, each carrying a distinct molecular identifier. Instead of being binned into consensus sequences, reads that shared molecular identifiers were thrown out. MiTCR, set to a Q25 quality threshold and the strictest error-elimination algorithm, was used for CDR3 identification, clonotype clustering and error correction. A nonparametric unseen species model using Euler transformation provided a lower-bound estimate of total TCR beta diversity. TCRdb handled the public reads itself, with Q25 trimming in fastp and clone calling in MiXCR, and kept productive beta chains. For every CDR3 protein sequence, its rows merge into one entry that carries the most common genes and DNA. None of the V and J calls come from the authors' own analysis; TCRdb made them. The sample records 500,000 to 550,000 distinct CDR3 sequences, approximately 25% of which are singletons. The ten top clones hold 7.5% to 9% of the sample.

This sample also belongs to another study, concerning T cells of mothers and their children. Taken from the second paper: Nine systemically healthy Caucasian individuals served as donors, namely three mothers together with their six children. cDNA synthesis consumed the entire amount of extracted RNA, loaded at approximately 1.5 ug RNA in each 15 ul reaction. Sample barcodes and 2-4 random nucleotides were added via the M1S primer in the second PCR. Over 10 million TCR beta CDR3 reads came from each mother, compared with around 3 million reads from each child. Thymic selection similarly shapes TCR recombination output in related and unrelated pairs, with minor effect from inherited differences. Normalized repertoire overlap in related mother-child pairs was always slightly higher than in unrelated mother-child pairs, but the difference was never significant. With a sensitivity of 90 to 100 clones per million clonotypes, no persistent microchimeric T cell clones were detected. The study used deep NGS to compare TCR beta repertoires of mothers and children, seeking features distinguishing related mother-child pairs from unrelated individuals. The mean age was about 37 +/- 4 years for the mothers and roughly 10 +/- 4 years for the children. After adapter ligation was performed with NEBNext reagents, the libraries were sequenced on an Illumina HiSeq 2000 with 100+100 nt paired-end reads. To prevent cross-contamination, the mother and child libraries were prepared one month apart and sequenced in separate runs. Each donor had between 500,000 and 2,000,000 distinct TCR beta clonotypes identified. Naive TCR beta clonotypes were estimated from low-frequency clonotypes matched to each donor's FACS-determined naive share, without sorting.

Here the chain combines TRBV7-2 and TRBJ2-7, with the D gene not confidently named. Sequencing was done on a sample of blood. The clonotype was recovered from a boy between 10 and 17 years old in good health. The DNA is as follows: TGTGCCAGCAGCTTAGAACGGTCTAGAGTCTACGAGCAGTACTTC. Translated, this gives CASSLERSRVYEQYF.